Listed below are T cell receptor beta chains from one sample, sequenced in a study of shared clonotypes between healthy human individuals. Clones were sequenced by immunoSEQ multiplex PCR, and TCRdb holds only the in-frame ones, with some missing. Of around 1.9 million clones listed, around 93% were seen once; the top ten hold more than 1.5%. The sequencing input was naive CD8+ T cells from PBMCs. These receptors were obtained from a man aged 18 to 29 in good health. Some clones in this sample may be carry-over from other donors' samples. The CDR3 runs from the conserved cysteine through the conserved F or W. The D gene is left open where the match is weak.

j_call,v_call,d_call,cdr3_nt,cdr3_aa
TRBJ2-7,TRBV7-9,.,TGTGCCAGCAGCTCGAGCCGCCAGTTTCACGAGCAGTACTTC,CASSSSRQFHEQYF
TRBJ2-7,TRBV4-2,TRBD2,TGTGCCAGCAGCCAAGATGTAGCGGGGGAGGACTACGAGCAGTACTTC,CASSQDVAGEDYEQYF
TRBJ1-5,TRBV5-3,TRBD1,TGTGCCAGAAGCTTGACCAGTTCCGGGACAGGAGATCAGCCCCAGCATTTT,CARSLTSSGTGDQPQHF
TRBJ2-2,TRBV11-2,.,TGTGCCAGCAGCCCCCGGTTAGGGCGGGACGGGGAGCTGTTTTTT,CASSPRLGRDGELFF
TRBJ2-7,TRBV12-5,.,TGTGCTAGTGCTTCGGGAAGCTCCTACGAGCAGTACTTC,CASASGSSYEQYF
TRBJ1-1,TRBV28,.,TGTGCCAGCAGTTTGGACGGTGAGAGCGTCACTGAAGCTTTCTTT,CASSLDGESVTEAFF
TRBJ1-1,TRBV4-3,.,TGCGCCAGCAGCCAAGACAAGGGGCAGAGTACTGAAGCTTTCTTT,CASSQDKGQSTEAFF
TRBJ2-7,TRBV7-9,.,TGTGCCAGCAGGGGTGGGGACCACTCCTACGAGCAGTACTTC,CASRGGDHSYEQYF
TRBJ1-2,TRBV29-1,.,TGCAGCGTTGAAAAAGATTATTCGGAGGACAGAATCTATGGCTACACCTTC,CSVEKDYSEDRIYGYTF
TRBJ1-2,TRBV2,.,TGTGCCAGCAACCCCGGTGAGATTTGGAACTATGGCTACACCTTC,CASNPGEIWNYGYTF
TRBJ2-3,TRBV7-2,.,TGTGCCAGCAGCTCACCAAGGGGGCTAGCGGGCTCAGATACGCAGTATTTT,CASSSPRGLAGSDTQYF
TRBJ1-2,TRBV14,.,TGTGCCAGCAGCCCTGTACCGGGTCCCTATGGCTACACCTTC,CASSPVPGPYGYTF
TRBJ1-1,TRBV10-1,.,TGCGCCAGGGGTCAGGGCAACACTGAAGCTTTCTTT,CARGQGNTEAFF
TRBJ2-5,TRBV11-2,TRBD2,TGTGCCAGCAGCTTAGTGAGGCTAGCGGGAGGGGAAGAGACCCAGTACTTC,CASSLVRLAGGEETQYF
TRBJ2-1,TRBV14,TRBD2,TGTGCCAGCAGCCAGCGTAGCGGGAGTAGCGATGAGCAGTTCTTC,CASSQRSGSSDEQFF
TRBJ1-4,TRBV9,TRBD1,TGTGCCAGCAGCGTAATGCAGGGGGCCAGAGAAAAACTGTTTTTT,CASSVMQGAREKLFF
TRBJ1-3,TRBV6-5,.,TGTGCCAGTCTTAAAGGGTTCGGAAACACCATATATTTT,CASLKGFGNTIYF
TRBJ2-7,TRBV4-1,.,TGCGCCAGCATTTTCAAGAGGAGACGAACATTATCCTACGAGCAGTACTTC,CASIFKRRRTLSYEQYF
TRBJ2-1,TRBV19,TRBD2,TGTGCCAGTAGATTAGCGGGAGGTAACCTCAATGAGCAGTTCTTC,CASRLAGGNLNEQFF
TRBJ2-7,TRBV10-2,TRBD2,TGCGCCAGCAGTGATCCAGCGGGAGGTTACGAGCAGTACTTC,CASSDPAGGYEQYF
TRBJ2-5,TRBV25-1,.,TGTGCCAGCAGTGGCACAGGGTTGGAGACCCAGTACTTC,CASSGTGLETQYF
TRBJ2-3,TRBV4-3,TRBD2,TGCGCCAGCAGCTACTTAAGCGGGAGTTCCGTAGATACGCAGTATTTT,CASSYLSGSSVDTQYF
TRBJ1-2,TRBV6-4,.,TGTGCCAGCAGTGACGTCTATCGTAGCTATGGCTACACCTTC,CASSDVYRSYGYTF